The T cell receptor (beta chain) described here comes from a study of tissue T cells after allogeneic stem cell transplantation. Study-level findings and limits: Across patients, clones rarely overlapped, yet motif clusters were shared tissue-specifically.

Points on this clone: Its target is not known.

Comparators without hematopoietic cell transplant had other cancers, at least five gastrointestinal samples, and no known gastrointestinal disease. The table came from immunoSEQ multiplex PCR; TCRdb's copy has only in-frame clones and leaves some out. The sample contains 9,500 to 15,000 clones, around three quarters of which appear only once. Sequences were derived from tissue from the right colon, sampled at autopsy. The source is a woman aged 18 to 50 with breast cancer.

CDR3: CASSPTKGLAGITGELFF. The DNA of the CDR3 is TGTGCCAGTAGTCCCACTAAAGGACTAGCGGGGATCACCGGGGAGCTGTTTTTT. The V call is TRBV19, the J call TRBJ2-2, with 12 bases fitting TRBD2. Germline V gene lookup returns CDR1 LNHDA and CDR2 SQIVND (reference sequence). V trimming: 5 bases; J trimming: 4 bases; junction bases outside the gene matches: 11. The CDR3 extends over 18 amino acids.